Shown below are 10 T cell receptor beta chains from a single sample sequenced in a study of blood T cell repertoires in COVID-19. Method: immunoSEQ multiplex PCR; TCRdb's copy keeps in-frame clones and lacks some. This repertoire shows some 190,000 clones, around 84% found once; its top ten account for less than 20%. The specimen sequenced was peripheral blood. These receptors all stem from a human donor in a cohort sampled during active COVID-19.

The V call is TRBV2, the J call TRBJ1-1; D is possibly TRBD1 (6 bases). The CDR3 is 16 amino acids. Trimming shortened V by 3 bases and J by 0 bases, and 14 bases separated the two germline ends. Germline-derived CDR1 and CDR2 are SNHLY and FYNNEI. Here the CDR3 DNA reads TGTGCCAGCAGTGAGGTGGACAGTCGTATGAACACTGAAGCTTTCTTT. Protein: CASSEVDSRMNTEAFF.

The chain is built from TRBV19 and TRBJ1-1; 9 bases fit TRBD1. V gave up 9 bases and J gave up 5 bases; unmatched junction bases: 10. Germline values: CDR1 LNHDA, CDR2 SQIVND (reference sequence). CDR3 length: 14 residues. CDR3 in DNA: TGTGCCAGCCGCCGACAGGGGGTATATACTGAAGCTTTCTTT. It codes for CASRRQGVYTEAFF.

This sequence joins TRBV4-1 and TRBJ2-5; 10 bases are shared with TRBD2. The ends lost 3 bases at V and 0 bases at J; junction bases unmatched: 4. The CDR3 spans 16 residues. Germline-derived CDR1 and CDR2 are MGHRA and YSYEKL. The CDR3 DNA is TGCGCCAGCAGCCATAGGGGACTAGCGTACCAAGAGACCCAGTACTTC. Translation: CASSHRGLAYQETQYF.

The chain employs TRBV18 and TRBJ2-5, with D perhaps matching TRBD2 (5 bases). V gave up 5 bases and J gave up 1 base, with 8 bases separating them. Germline CDR1 and CDR2: KGHSH and LQKENI. This CDR3 is built from 13 residues. This CDR3 reads CASSGGAQETQYF. The CDR3 nucleotides read TGTGCCAGCTCAGGAGGAGCCCAAGAGACCCAGTACTTC.

The chain uses TRBV29-1 and TRBJ1-2; no clear D. The CDR3 contains 10 residues. V shed 7 bases and J shed 6 bases, with 9 bases lying between them. Germline loops: CDR1 SQVTM, CDR2 ANQGSEA. The CDR3 reads CSASGDGYTF. The CDR3 nucleotides are TGCAGCGCGTCCGGGGATGGCTACACCTTC.

V is TRBV2 and J is TRBJ2-3; D perhaps matches TRBD1 (5 bases). V was clipped by 7 bases and J by 3 bases, with 14 bases between them. The length of the CDR3 is 14 residues. Germline CDR1 and CDR2: SNHLY and FYNNEI. CDR3 residues: CASNWGAGTDTQYF. In DNA form, the CDR3 reads TGTGCCAGCAATTGGGGCGCCGGGACAGATACGCAGTATTTT.

The CDR3 region has the DNA TGTGCCAGCAGCTTAGAGTACGGGTGGAGTGGTGAGCAGTTCTTC. As protein: CASSLEYGWSGEQFF. The V and J genes are TRBV11-2 and TRBJ2-1; D is unclear. The V and J ends lost 0 bases and 9 bases respectively, with 15 bases between them. The length of the CDR3 is 15 residues. Germline V gene data show CDR1 as SGHAT and CDR2 as FQNNGV.

This clone was counted only a few times. The rearrangement links TRBV4-2 to TRBJ1-2; no definite D call. Trimming stripped 0 bases from V and 4 bases from J, with 9 bases between. CDR3 size: 14 residues. The germline gives CDR1 LGHNA, CDR2 YNFKEQ. CDR3 loop: CASSQDLRSYGYTF. CDR3 sequence (DNA): TGTGCCAGCAGCCAAGACCTTCGGAGCTATGGCTACACCTTC.

The chain is built from TRBV6-5 and TRBJ1-2; maybe TRBD1 (5 bases). The germline CDR1 and CDR2 sequences are MNHEY and SVGAGI. This CDR3 is 16 amino acids long. V lost 0 bases and J lost 5, with 16 bases in between. The CDR3 bases are TGTGCCAGCAGTTACTCGGCCAGGGTTCTTAGATATGGCTACACCTTC. It yields the protein CASSYSARVLRYGYTF.

This chain links TRBV24-1 with TRBJ2-2; 8 bases match TRBD1. Germline-derived CDR1 and CDR2 are KGHDR and SFDVKD. J lost 6 bases, V lost 3 bases, and 8 bases had no gene match. CDR3 length: 16 residues. The chain's CDR3 is CATSDRRQGTAGELFF. CDR3 nucleotides: TGTGCCACCAGTGATCGGCGACAGGGGACGGCCGGGGAGCTGTTTTTT.